Listed below are T cell receptor beta chains from one sample, sequenced in a study of shared clonotypes between healthy human individuals. The assay was immunoSEQ multiplex PCR, and TCRdb's table has in-frame clones only and misses some. The sample includes about 2,200,000 clones, about 93% of them seen just once. The specimen sequenced was naive CD8+ T cells from PBMCs. The receptors come from a man aged 18-30 years in good health. Some clones in this sample may be carry-over from other donors' samples. The CDR3 runs from the conserved cysteine through the conserved F or W. D genes are given only for firm matches. A row's size may be missing; if present it is once, few, many or a size class.

len,v_gene,j_gene,d_gene,abundance,CDR3aa,CDR3nt
16,TRBV7-9,TRBJ2-7,TRBD1,NA,CASSQARDRDPYEQYF,TGTGCCAGCAGCCAGGCAAGAGACAGGGATCCCTACGAGCAGTACTTC
16,TRBV7-6,TRBJ2-5,TRBD2,NA,CASSQIGTSGSETQYF,TGTGCCAGCAGCCAGATCGGGACTAGCGGTTCAGAGACCCAGTACTTC
17,TRBV7-8,TRBJ2-2,NA,NA,CASQGPVERSKTGELFF,TGTGCCAGCCAGGGCCCAGTGGAACGATCGAAAACCGGGGAGCTGTTTTTT
19,TRBV4-3,TRBJ1-5,TRBD1,NA,CASSQDWLGYRGVVQPQHF,TGCGCCAGCAGCCAAGATTGGTTGGGATACAGGGGCGTCGTTCAGCCCCAGCATTTT
18,TRBV7-9,TRBJ2-7,NA,NA,CASSTDRDGRWASYEQYF,TGTGCCAGCAGCACAGACCGGGACGGCCGTTGGGCCTCCTACGAGCAGTACTTC
11,TRBV4-2,TRBJ1-2,NA,NA,CASSQAYGYTF,TGTGCCAGCAGCCAAGCATATGGCTACACCTTC
16,TRBV4-1,TRBJ2-1,TRBD2,NA,CASSQVTRESVGEQFF,TGCGCCAGCAGCCAAGTCACGCGGGAGTCTGTCGGTGAGCAGTTCTTC
14,TRBV27,TRBJ2-7,NA,NA,CASSLLGLAYEQYF,TGTGCCAGCAGTTTATTAGGTTTGGCCTACGAGCAGTACTTC
16,TRBV27,TRBJ2-5,NA,NA,CASSPRLGQYQETQYF,TGTGCCAGCAGTCCCCGATTGGGCCAATACCAAGAGACCCAGTACTTC
14,TRBV9,TRBJ2-3,TRBD1,NA,CASSPETGVDTQYF,TGTGCCAGCAGCCCAGAGACAGGGGTGGATACGCAGTATTTT
15,TRBV10-3,TRBJ1-6,NA,NA,CAISEPGLNNSPLHF,TGTGCCATCAGTGAACCGGGACTTAATAATTCACCCCTCCACTTT
17,TRBV27,TRBJ2-2,NA,once,CASSLSIKLLFTGELFF,TGTGCCAGCAGTTTATCGATAAAGTTATTGTTCACCGGGGAGCTGTTTTTT
15,TRBV2,TRBJ2-7,TRBD2,NA,CASSATSGSDYEQYF,TGTGCCAGCAGTGCGACTAGCGGGAGCGACTACGAGCAGTACTTC
12,TRBV28,TRBJ1-1,NA,NA,CASSFSGLEAFF,TGTGCCAGCAGTTTTTCGGGACTTGAAGCTTTCTTT
14,TRBV11-2,TRBJ1-4,NA,NA,CASSQDSSGQKLFF,TGTGCCAGCAGCCAGGACAGTAGTGGGCAGAAACTGTTTTTT
13,TRBV4-2,TRBJ2-7,NA,NA,CASSLGRAYEQYF,TGTGCCAGCAGCCTCGGACGGGCCTACGAGCAGTACTTC
17,TRBV5-1,TRBJ2-5,TRBD2,NA,CASSFGWISGRHETQYF,TGCGCCAGCAGCTTTGGGTGGATTAGCGGGAGGCATGAGACCCAGTACTTC
15,TRBV6-5,TRBJ2-1,NA,NA,CASSYKGGWQEEQFF,TGTGCCAGCAGTTACAAAGGGGGTTGGCAAGAGGAGCAGTTCTTC
14,TRBV6-5,TRBJ1-4,TRBD1,NA,CASTGTGEDEKLFF,TGTGCCAGCACAGGGACAGGGGAGGATGAAAAACTGTTTTTT
14,TRBV11-2,TRBJ2-1,NA,NA,CASSSGGGWNEQFF,TGTGCCAGCAGCTCAGGGGGGGGCTGGAATGAGCAGTTCTTC
15,TRBV4-1,TRBJ2-3,NA,NA,CASSQVVGKGDTQYF,TGCGCCAGCAGCCAAGTGGTAGGGAAGGGTGATACGCAGTATTTT
16,TRBV12-5,TRBJ2-2,TRBD2,NA,CASGLRLAGGLGELFF,TGTGCTAGTGGTTTAAGGCTCGCGGGAGGGCTCGGGGAGCTGTTTTTT
15,TRBV15,TRBJ2-3,TRBD1,NA,CATSTRGRGTDTQYF,TGTGCCACCAGCACCAGGGGGCGAGGCACAGATACGCAGTATTTT
16,TRBV7-9,TRBJ2-7,TRBD2,NA,CASSPTLAGGTYEQYF,TGTGCCAGCAGCCCGACACTAGCGGGAGGTACCTACGAGCAGTACTTC
15,TRBV9,TRBJ1-1,TRBD1,NA,CASSPRGRANTEAFF,TGTGCCAGCAGCCCCAGGGGGAGGGCCAACACTGAAGCTTTCTTT
16,TRBV5-1,TRBJ2-6,TRBD1,NA,CASTGQGPPGANVLTF,TGCGCCAGCACAGGACAGGGCCCCCCTGGGGCCAACGTCCTGACTTTC
14,TRBV7-2,TRBJ2-2,NA,once,CASSQTYSWGELFF,TGTGCCAGCAGCCAAACATACTCGTGGGGGGAGCTGTTTTTT
15,TRBV19,TRBJ2-7,NA,NA,CASSSRQQEYYEQYF,TGTGCCAGTAGTTCGCGCCAACAGGAGTACTACGAGCAGTACTTC
13,TRBV9,TRBJ2-7,NA,NA,CASSVSGSYEQYF,TGTGCCAGCAGCGTCTCCGGGAGCTACGAGCAGTACTTC
13,TRBV7-9,TRBJ1-1,NA,NA,CASSSSDQIEAFF,TGTGCCAGCAGCTCGAGTGATCAGATCGAAGCTTTCTTT
19,TRBV13,TRBJ2-3,NA,NA,CASSSKIRAPPNSTDTQYF,TGTGCCAGCAGCTCAAAAATCCGGGCCCCTCCAAACAGCACAGATACGCAGTATTTT
16,TRBV4-1,TRBJ1-1,NA,NA,CASSPQEWALNTEAFF,TGCGCCAGCAGCCCCCAGGAGTGGGCTTTGAACACTGAAGCTTTCTTT
18,TRBV27,TRBJ2-6,NA,NA,CASSQPWDRSPGANVLTF,TGTGCCAGCAGTCAACCTTGGGACCGATCCCCCGGGGCCAACGTCCTGACTTTC
15,TRBV4-1,TRBJ2-6,NA,once,CASSQVRSGANVLTF,TGCGCCAGCAGCCAAGTCAGGTCTGGGGCCAACGTCCTGACTTTC
14,TRBV19,TRBJ2-2,NA,NA,CASSIDHLTGELFF,TGTGCCAGTAGTATAGATCACCTCACCGGGGAGCTGTTTTTT
16,TRBV7-9,TRBJ1-4,NA,NA,CASSLDLTGYNEKLFF,TGTGCCAGCAGCTTAGACCTAACAGGGTATAATGAAAAACTGTTTTTT
18,TRBV4-1,TRBJ2-1,NA,NA,CASSHISVGRGSYNEQFF,TGCGCCAGCAGCCATATTAGCGTCGGTAGAGGCTCCTACAATGAGCAGTTCTTC
16,TRBV7-3,TRBJ2-7,TRBD2,NA,CASSLKRASGSYEQYF,TGTGCCAGCAGCTTAAAACGGGCTAGCGGGAGTTACGAGCAGTACTTC
12,TRBV27,TRBJ2-2,NA,NA,CATGQGNGELFF,TGTGCCACCGGGCAGGGGAACGGGGAGCTGTTTTTT
18,TRBV7-9,TRBJ2-1,NA,NA,CASSPVVRFTSSYNEQFF,TGTGCCAGCAGCCCCGTCGTGCGGTTTACTAGCTCCTACAATGAGCAGTTCTTC
17,TRBV5-4,TRBJ2-5,TRBD2,once,CASSPGTSGRAVETQYF,TGTGCCAGCAGCCCTGGGACTAGCGGGAGGGCCGTAGAGACCCAGTACTTC
14,TRBV2,TRBJ2-7,TRBD2,NA,CASRDTGGGNEQYF,TGTGCCAGCAGGGACACGGGGGGTGGCAACGAGCAGTACTTC
16,TRBV15,TRBJ1-1,NA,NA,CATSSSVDPLNTEAFF,TGTGCCACCAGCAGTTCCGTGGACCCCTTGAACACTGAAGCTTTCTTT
15,TRBV7-2,TRBJ1-3,NA,NA,CASSLLPRVRNTIYF,TGTGCCAGCAGCCTCTTGCCAAGGGTGAGAAACACCATATATTTT
15,TRBV7-3,TRBJ2-7,TRBD2,once,CASSLIAGEGNEQYF,TGTGCCAGCAGCTTAATAGCGGGAGAGGGAAACGAGCAGTACTTC
14,TRBV14,TRBJ2-1,TRBD2,NA,CASRLSGRYNEQFF,TGTGCCAGCAGACTTAGCGGGAGGTACAATGAGCAGTTCTTC
14,TRBV28,TRBJ2-7,NA,NA,CASWPGGTSYEQYF,TGTGCCAGCTGGCCGGGCGGGACCTCCTACGAGCAGTACTTC
17,TRBV27,TRBJ2-7,TRBD2,NA,CASSLQGTSGTVEEQYF,TGTGCCAGCAGTTTACAGGGAACTAGCGGAACGGTTGAAGAGCAGTACTTC